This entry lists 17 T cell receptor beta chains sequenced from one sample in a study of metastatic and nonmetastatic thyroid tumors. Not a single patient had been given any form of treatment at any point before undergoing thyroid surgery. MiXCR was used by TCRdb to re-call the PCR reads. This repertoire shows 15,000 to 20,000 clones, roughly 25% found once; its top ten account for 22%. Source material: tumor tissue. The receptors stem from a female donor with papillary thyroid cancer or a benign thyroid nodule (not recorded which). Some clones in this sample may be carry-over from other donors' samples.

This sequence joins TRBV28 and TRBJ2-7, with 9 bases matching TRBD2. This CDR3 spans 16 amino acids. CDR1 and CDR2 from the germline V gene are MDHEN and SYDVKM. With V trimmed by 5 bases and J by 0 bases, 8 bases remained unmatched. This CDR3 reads CASSPRLAEPSYEQYF. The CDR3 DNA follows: TGTGCCAGCAGTCCTCGACTAGCGGAGCCCTCCTACGAGCAGTACTTC.

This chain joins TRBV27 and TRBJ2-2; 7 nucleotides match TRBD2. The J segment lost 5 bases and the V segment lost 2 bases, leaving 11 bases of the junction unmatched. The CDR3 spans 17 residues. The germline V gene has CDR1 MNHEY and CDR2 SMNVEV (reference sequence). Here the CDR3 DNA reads TGTGCCAGCAGTTTAGGAGTCCCTAGCGGTGCTACCGGGGAGCTGTTTTTT. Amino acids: CASSLGVPSGATGELFF.

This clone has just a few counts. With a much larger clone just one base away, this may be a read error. CDR3 residues: CATGAGDLVLNEQFF. The DNA for the CDR3 is TGTGCCACCGGGGCGGGTGACCTAGTTCTCAATGAGCAGTTCTTC. V and J are TRBV24-1 and TRBJ2-1, with D possibly being TRBD1 or TRBD2 (5 bases each). This CDR3 has 15 residues. Germline V CDR1 and CDR2: KGHDR, SFDVKD. Deletions cut 9 bases from V and 6 bases from J, with 20 bases between.

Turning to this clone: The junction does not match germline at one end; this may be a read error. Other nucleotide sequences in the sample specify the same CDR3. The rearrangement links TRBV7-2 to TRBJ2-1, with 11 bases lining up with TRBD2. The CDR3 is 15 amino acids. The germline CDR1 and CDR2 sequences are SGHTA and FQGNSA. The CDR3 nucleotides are TGCGCCAGCAGGCTAGCGGGGGGTCCTCGGAATGAGCAGTTCTTC. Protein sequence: CASRLAGGPRNEQFF. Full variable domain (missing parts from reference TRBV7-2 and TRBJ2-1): GAGVSQSPSNKVTEKGKDVELRCDPISGHTALYWYRQSLGQGLEFLIYFQGNSAPDKSGLPSDRFSAERTGGSVSTLTIQRTQQEDSAVYLCASRLAGGPRNEQFFGPGTRLTVL.

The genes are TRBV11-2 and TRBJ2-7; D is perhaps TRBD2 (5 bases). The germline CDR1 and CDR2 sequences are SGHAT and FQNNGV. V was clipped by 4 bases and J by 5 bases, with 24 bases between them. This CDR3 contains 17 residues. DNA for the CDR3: TGTGCCAGCAGCTCGTCGTGGGGTAACCCGGACTGGGACGAGCAGTACTTC. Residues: CASSSSWGNPDWDEQYF.

The CDR3 nucleotides are TGTGCCAGCAGCCCCCGCTCTAGGACAGTGGATGAAAAACTGTTTTTT. Amino acids: CASSPRSRTVDEKLFF. The J gene is TRBJ1-4, the V gene TRBV11-3, with D perhaps matching TRBD1 (6 bases). V gave up 5 bases and J gave up 6 bases, with 19 bases separating them. This CDR3 has 16 residues. Germline V gene lookup returns CDR1 SGHNT and CDR2 YENEEA.

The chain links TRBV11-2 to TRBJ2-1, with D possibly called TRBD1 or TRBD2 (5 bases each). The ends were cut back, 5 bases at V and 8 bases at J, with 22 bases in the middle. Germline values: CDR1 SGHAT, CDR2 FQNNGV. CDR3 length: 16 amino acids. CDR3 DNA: TGTGCCAGCAGCCACTCAGAGGGGTTGTTGTTTGATGAGCAGTTCTTC. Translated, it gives CASSHSEGLLFDEQFF.

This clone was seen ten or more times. The CDR3 sequence: CASSVDIGMNTEAFF. CDR3 nucleotides: TGTGCCAGTAGTGTGGACATCGGCATGAACACTGAAGCTTTCTTT. The V call is TRBV19, the J call TRBJ1-1, with D tentatively TRBD1 (5 bases). CDR3 length: 15 residues. In germline, CDR1 is LNHDA, CDR2 SQIVND (reference sequence). V was shortened by 5 bases and J by 0 bases, with 13 bases between the two germline ends.

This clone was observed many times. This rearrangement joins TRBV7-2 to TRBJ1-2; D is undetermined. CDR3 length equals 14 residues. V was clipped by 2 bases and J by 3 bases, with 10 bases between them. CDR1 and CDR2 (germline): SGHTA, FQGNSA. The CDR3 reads CASSLSREHYGYTF. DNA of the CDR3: TGTGCCAGCAGCTTAAGCCGGGAACACTATGGCTACACCTTC. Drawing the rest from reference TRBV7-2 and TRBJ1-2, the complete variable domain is GAGVSQSPSNKVTEKGKDVELRCDPISGHTALYWYRQSLGQGLEFLIYFQGNSAPDKSGLPSDRFSAERTGGSVSTLTIQRTQQEDSAVYLCASSLSREHYGYTFGSGTRLTVV.

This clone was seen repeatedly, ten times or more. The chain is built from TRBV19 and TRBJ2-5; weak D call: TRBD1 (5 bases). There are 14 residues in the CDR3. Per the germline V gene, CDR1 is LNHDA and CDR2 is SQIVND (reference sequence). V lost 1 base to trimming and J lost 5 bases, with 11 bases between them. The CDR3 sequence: CASSIVTARETQYF. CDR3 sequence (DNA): TGTGCCAGTAGTATAGTGACAGCTCGGGAGACCCAGTACTTC. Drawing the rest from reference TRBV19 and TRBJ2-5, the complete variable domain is DGGITQSPKYLFRKEGQNVTLSCEQNLNHDAMYWYRQDPGQGLRLIYYSQIVNDFQKGDIAEGYSVSREKKESFPLTVTSAQKNPTAFYLCASSIVTARETQYFGPGTRLLVL.

DNA of the CDR3: TGTGCCAGCAGCGTAAGGCAGGGGAGTAGCAATCAGCCCCAGCATTTT. Protein: CASSVRQGSSNQPQHF. V usage is TRBV9 and J usage is TRBJ1-5, with D maybe TRBD1 (6 bases). CDR3 length: 16 residues. CDR1 is SGDLS, CDR2 YYNGEE, per germline. Between the trimmed V and J ends, which lost 1 base and 0 bases, there was a span of 11 bases.

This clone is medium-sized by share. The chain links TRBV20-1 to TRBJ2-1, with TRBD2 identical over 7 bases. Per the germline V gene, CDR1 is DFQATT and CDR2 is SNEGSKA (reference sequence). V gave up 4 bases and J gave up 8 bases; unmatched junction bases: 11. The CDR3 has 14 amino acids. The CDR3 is CSAKIATGGYEQFF. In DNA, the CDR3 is TGCAGTGCTAAAATAGCGACGGGAGGTTATGAGCAGTTCTTC.

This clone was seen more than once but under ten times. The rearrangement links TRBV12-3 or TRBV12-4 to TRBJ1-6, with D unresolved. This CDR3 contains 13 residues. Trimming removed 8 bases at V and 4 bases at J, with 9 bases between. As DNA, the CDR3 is TGTGCCAGCCAGCGGGGTTATAATTCACCCCTCCACTTT. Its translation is CASQRGYNSPLHF.

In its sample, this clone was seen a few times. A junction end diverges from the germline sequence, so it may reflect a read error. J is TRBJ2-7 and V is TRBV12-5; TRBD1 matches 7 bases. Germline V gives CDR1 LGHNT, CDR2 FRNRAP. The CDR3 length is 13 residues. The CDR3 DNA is TGTGCTAGTGCCGAGACAGGGTGCTACGATCAGTACTTC. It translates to CASAETGCYDQYF.

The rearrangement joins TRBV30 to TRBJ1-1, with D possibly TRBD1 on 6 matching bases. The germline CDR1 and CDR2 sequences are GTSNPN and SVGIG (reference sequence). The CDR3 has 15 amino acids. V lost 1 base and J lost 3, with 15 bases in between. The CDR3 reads CAWSDLQGADTEAFF. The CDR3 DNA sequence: TGTGCCTGGAGTGACCTACAGGGAGCGGACACTGAAGCTTTCTTT. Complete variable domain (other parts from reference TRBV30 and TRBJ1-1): SQTIHQWPATLVQPVGSPLSLECTVEGTSNPNLYWYRQAAGRGLQLLFYSVGIGQISSEVPQNLSASRPQDRQFILSSKKLLLSDSGFYLCAWSDLQGADTEAFFGQGTRLTVV.

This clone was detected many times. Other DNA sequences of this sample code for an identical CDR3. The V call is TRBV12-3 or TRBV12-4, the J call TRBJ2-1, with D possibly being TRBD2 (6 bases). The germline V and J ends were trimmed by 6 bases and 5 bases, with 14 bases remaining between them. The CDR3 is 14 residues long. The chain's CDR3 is CASSPLVADNEQFF. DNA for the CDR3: TGTGCCAGCAGCCCCCTCGTAGCGGACAATGAGCAGTTCTTC.

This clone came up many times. CDR3 sequence: CASRYSGLESGELFF. The CDR3 region has the DNA TGTGCCAGTAGGTATTCAGGGTTGGAATCCGGGGAGCTGTTTTTT. J is TRBJ2-2 and V is TRBV19; tentatively, D is TRBD1 (5 bases). The length of the CDR3 is 15 residues. The V gene lost 6 bases and the J gene lost 6 bases, with 17 bases spanning the gap. Germline V gene lookup returns CDR1 LNHDA and CDR2 SQIVND (reference sequence).